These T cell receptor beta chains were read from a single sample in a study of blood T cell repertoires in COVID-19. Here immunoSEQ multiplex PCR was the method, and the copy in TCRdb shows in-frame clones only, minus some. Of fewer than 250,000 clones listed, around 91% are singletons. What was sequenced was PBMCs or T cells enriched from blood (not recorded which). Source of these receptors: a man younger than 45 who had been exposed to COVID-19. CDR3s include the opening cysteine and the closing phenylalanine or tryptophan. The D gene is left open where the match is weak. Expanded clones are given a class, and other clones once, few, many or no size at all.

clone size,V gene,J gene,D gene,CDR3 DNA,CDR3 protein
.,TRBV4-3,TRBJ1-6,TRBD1,TGCGCCAGCAGCCAAGGACCGGACAGGGGTGGATATTCACCCCTCCACTTT,CASSQGPDRGGYSPLHF
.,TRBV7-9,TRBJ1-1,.,TGTGCCAGCAGCTTAGGGTCAGGGGACACTGAAGCTTTCTTT,CASSLGSGDTEAFF
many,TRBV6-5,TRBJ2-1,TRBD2,TGTGCCAGCATCCCAGCGGGGGCCGGGAATGAGCAGTTCTTC,CASIPAGAGNEQFF
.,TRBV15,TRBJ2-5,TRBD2,TGTGCCACCCAACCAACTAGCGGGGTGGAGACCCAGTACTTC,CATQPTSGVETQYF
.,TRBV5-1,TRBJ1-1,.,TGCGCCAGCAGCCGAGAAACCAGGGAGAACACTGAAGCTTTCTTT,CASSRETRENTEAFF
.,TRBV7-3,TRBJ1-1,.,TGTGCCAGCAGCTTAACCCGCCGGAGTGAAGCTTTCTTT,CASSLTRRSEAFF
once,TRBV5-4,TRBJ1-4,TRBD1,TGTGCCAGCTCTTCCTCGGGGACAGGCAATGAAAAACTGTTTTTT,CASSSSGTGNEKLFF
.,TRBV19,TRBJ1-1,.,TGTGCCAGTAGAGTGAGGGGGACTGAAGCTTTCTTT,CASRVRGTEAFF
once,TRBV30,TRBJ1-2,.,TGTGCCAGCTCAGCAGGCCTCCCGGGGGGGAACTTC,CASSAGLPGGNF
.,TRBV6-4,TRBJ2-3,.,TGTGCCAGCAGTGACCGGGGTGTCAGCACAGATACGCAGTATTTT,CASSDRGVSTDTQYF
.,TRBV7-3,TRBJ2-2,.,TGTGCCAGCAGCCCCGGGACACCGAACACCGGGGAGCTGTTTTTT,CASSPGTPNTGELFF
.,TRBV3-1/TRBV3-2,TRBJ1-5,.,TGTGCCAGCAGCCAAACTTACCCGGATCAGCCCCAGCATTTT,CASSQTYPDQPQHF
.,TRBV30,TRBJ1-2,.,TGTGCCTGGAGTCTCACAGGGAACGGCTACACCTTC,CAWSLTGNGYTF
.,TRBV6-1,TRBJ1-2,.,TGTGCCAGCAGTGACAGACTTAACTATGGCTACACCTTC,CASSDRLNYGYTF
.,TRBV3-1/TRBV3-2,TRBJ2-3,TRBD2,TGTGCCAGCAGCCAAGCGGTCGCTAGCGGGGGTGCAGATACGCAGTATTTT,CASSQAVASGGADTQYF
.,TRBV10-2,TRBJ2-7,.,TGCGCCAGCAGTGAAGGGTTTGGGGGGTACGAGCAGTACTTC,CASSEGFGGYEQYF
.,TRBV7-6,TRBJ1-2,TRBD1,TGTGCCAGCAGCTCCTCACCGGGACAGAGAAACGATGGCTACACCTTC,CASSSSPGQRNDGYTF
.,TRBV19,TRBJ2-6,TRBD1,TGTGCCAGTAGTACGGCAGGGACAGGTCCTTCTCTGGAGGCCAACGTCCTGACTTTC,CASSTAGTGPSLEANVLTF
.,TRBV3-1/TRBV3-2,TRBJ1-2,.,TGTGCCAGCAGCCATCTGGGGAAAGGAGGCTATGGCTACACCTTC,CASSHLGKGGYGYTF
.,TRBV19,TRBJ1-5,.,TGTGCCAGTCACAGGGACCCGTATCAGCCCCAGCATTTT,CASHRDPYQPQHF
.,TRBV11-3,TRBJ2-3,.,TGTGATCAGGGCACAGATACGCAGTATTTT,CDQGTDTQYF
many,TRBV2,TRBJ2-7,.,TGTGCCAGCGTGGGAGGAAGGGGGCGCAACGAGCAGTACTTC,CASVGGRGRNEQYF
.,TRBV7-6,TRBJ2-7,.,TGTGCCAGCAGCTACGGGCGGGAAGGGGAGCAGTACTTC,CASSYGREGEQYF
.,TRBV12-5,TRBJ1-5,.,TGTGCTAGTAAGTCTATATCGGGGAATCAGCCCCAGCATTTT,CASKSISGNQPQHF
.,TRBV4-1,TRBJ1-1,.,TGCGCCAGCAGCCAAGTCCCCCTCGTGGCCCCGAACACTGAAGCTTTCTTT,CASSQVPLVAPNTEAFF
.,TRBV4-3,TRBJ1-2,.,TGCGCCAGCAGCCAAGTCAAAGGGAGGAGTGGCTACACCTTC,CASSQVKGRSGYTF
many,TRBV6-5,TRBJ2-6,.,TGTGCCAGCAGAGCCTTCTCCGGGGCCAACGTCCTGACTTTC,CASRAFSGANVLTF
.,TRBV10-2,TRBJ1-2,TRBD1,TGCGCCAGCAGTGAGCGGACAGGGGGCGATGGCTACACCTTC,CASSERTGGDGYTF
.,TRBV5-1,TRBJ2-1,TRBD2,TGCGCCAGCAGCTTCCTTAGCGGGGGGGCCACTGAGCAGTTCTTC,CASSFLSGGATEQFF
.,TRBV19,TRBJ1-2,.,TGTGCCAGTAGTATCAGGGATTCAACCTATGGCTACACCTTT,CASSIRDSTYGYTF
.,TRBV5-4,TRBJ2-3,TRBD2,TGTGCCAGCAGCGGTCTAGCGGGGGCGGGTGATACGCAGTATTTT,CASSGLAGAGDTQYF
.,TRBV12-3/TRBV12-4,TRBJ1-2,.,TGTGCCAGCAGTCAATCAGGGCTGGGCTACACCTTC,CASSQSGLGYTF
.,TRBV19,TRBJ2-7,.,TGTGCCAGTAGTATGTCAGCGGTCGAGACCTACGAGCAGTACTTC,CASSMSAVETYEQYF
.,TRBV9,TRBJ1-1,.,TGTGCCAGCAGCGTAGCTTTACGGACAGCGAACACTGAAGCTTTCTTT,CASSVALRTANTEAFF
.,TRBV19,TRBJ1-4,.,TGTGCCAGTAAGACAGGACGTCTTAATGAAAAACTGTTTTTT,CASKTGRLNEKLFF
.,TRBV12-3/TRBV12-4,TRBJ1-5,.,TGTGCCAGCAGCAAAACGGGGTTCCAGCATTTT,CASSKTGFQHF
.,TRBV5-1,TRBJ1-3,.,TGCGCCAGCAGCTCTGGGACTGCTTACTCTGGAAACACCATATATTTT,CASSSGTAYSGNTIYF
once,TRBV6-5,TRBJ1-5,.,TGTGCCACCCATCGGGGGGGAAAGCATCAGCCCCAGCATTTT,CATHRGGKHQPQHF
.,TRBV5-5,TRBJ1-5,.,TGTGCCAGCAGCTTGGACCTGACAGTCAATCAGCCCCAGCATTTT,CASSLDLTVNQPQHF
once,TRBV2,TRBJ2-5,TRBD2,TGTGCCAGCAGGAACGGGACTAGCGGGGGGCGGGGGACCCAGTACTTC,CASRNGTSGGRGTQYF
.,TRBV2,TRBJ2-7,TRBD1,TGTGCCAGCAGCGACCTCGACAGGGAATACGAGCAGTACTTC,CASSDLDREYEQYF
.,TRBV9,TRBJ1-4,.,TGTGCCAGCAGCGTATCAGCAGGGGCTAATGAAAAACTGTTTTTT,CASSVSAGANEKLFF
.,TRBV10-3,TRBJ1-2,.,TGTGCCATCACCCCAGGGGAAAACTATGGCTACACCTTC,CAITPGENYGYTF
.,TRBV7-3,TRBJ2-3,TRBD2,TGTGCCAGCAGCTTGGGACTATCGAATACGCAGTATTTT,CASSLGLSNTQYF
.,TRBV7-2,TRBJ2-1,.,TGTGCCAGCAGCTTATCTAGAGGTGAGCAGTTCTTC,CASSLSRGEQFF
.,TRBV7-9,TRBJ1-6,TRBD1,TGTGCCAGCAGCAAAGACAGGGGGAGCTCCTATAATTCACCCCTCCACTTT,CASSKDRGSSYNSPLHF
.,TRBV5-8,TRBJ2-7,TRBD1,TGTGCCAGCAGCTTGGGCTCAGGGGGATACTACGAGCAGTACTTC,CASSLGSGGYYEQYF
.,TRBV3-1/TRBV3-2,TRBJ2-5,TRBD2,TGTGCCAGCAGCCAAGTGGGCGGGGGAGGGACCCAGTACTTC,CASSQVGGGGTQYF
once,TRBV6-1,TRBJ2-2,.,TGTGCCAGCAGTGAAGACACCGGGACTCCGGTCGGGGAGCTGTTTTTT,CASSEDTGTPVGELFF
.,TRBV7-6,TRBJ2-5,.,TGTGCCAGCAGTCTAATTACAGGGCCACAAGAGACCCAGTACTTC,CASSLITGPQETQYF
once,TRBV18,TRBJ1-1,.,TGTGCCAGCTCTAACAGCGGTAACACTGAAGCTTTCTTT,CASSNSGNTEAFF
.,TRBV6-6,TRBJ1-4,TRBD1,TGTGCCAGCAGTCGGAGAGGACAGGGGCTGGGAAGAGAAAAACTGTTTTTT,CASSRRGQGLGREKLFF